This T cell receptor (beta chain) originates from a study of OX40 agonist ivuxolimab in advanced cancers. Assay: immunoSEQ multiplex PCR; the TCRdb copy retains only in-frame clones and omits some. The table has about 53,000 clones, 80% to 90% seen once. This CDR3 region has 14 residues. V dropped 0 bases and J dropped 2 bases, with 11 bases sitting between them. The germline CDR1 and CDR2 sequences are GTSNPN and SVGIG (reference sequence). The chain employs TRBV30 and TRBJ2-7; TRBD1 or TRBD2 may be the D gene (5 bases each). The source is an adult with an advanced solid tumor such as melanoma, head and neck, liver or kidney cancer. The input for sequencing was CD4+ or CD8+ T cells sorted from blood, taken in a trial of the OX40 agonist ivuxolimab. The CDR3 DNA sequence: TGTGCCTGGAGTGTACTAGGGGCTGCCTACGAGCAGTACTTC. Translating gives CAWSVLGAAYEQYF. Drawing the rest from reference TRBV30 and TRBJ2-7, the complete variable domain is SQTIHQWPATLVQPVGSPLSLECTVEGTSNPNLYWYRQAAGRGLQLLFYSVGIGQISSEVPQNLSASRPQDRQFILSSKKLLLSDSGFYLCAWSVLGAAYEQYFGPGTRLTVT.